The entry below gives a single T cell receptor beta chain sequence along with its context. The record originates from a study of blood T cell repertoires in COVID-19. From germline, CDR1 is SQVTM and CDR2 ANQGSEA. This CDR3 region has 12 residues. The ends lost 6 bases at V and 4 bases at J; junction bases unmatched: 3. TCRdb keeps only in-frame clones here, not all; method: immunoSEQ multiplex PCR. This sample carries fewer than 130,000 clones, 75% to 90% of them seen once, and the ten largest clones take 32%. The rearrangement links TRBV29-1 to TRBJ1-2; 9 nucleotides agree with TRBD1. Sample: peripheral blood. The clonotype was recovered from a woman older than 75 with acute or convalescent COVID-19. CDR3 protein: CSVSDRGYGYTF. For the CDR3, the DNA is TGCAGCGTATCGGACAGGGGCTATGGCTACACCTTC.